Sequencing of this T cell receptor beta chain was carried out in a study of early T cells in non-severe SARS-CoV-2 infection (dated by TCRdb to the early 2020s). In the study overall: Bulk RNA from unsorted whole blood was used for TCR sequencing, so alpha and beta chains could not be paired. Study-wide findings and limitations: VDJdb matching was skewed toward anti-spike CD8 responses, so virus-specific expansions were likely underestimated and private and CD4 specificities were missed.

Looking up the germline V gene yields CDR1 LGHNA and CDR2 YNFKEQ. At the junction V is shortened by 3 bases and J by 4 bases, with 15 bases in between. Counted from cysteine to phenylalanine, this CDR3 has 15 amino acids. Of all the DNA, just the CDR3 is kept, 45 bases in frame from base 1. Receptor amplification or capture employed 5' RACE. Sequencing took place on a NextSeq 500. The TCR library protocol attached unique molecular identifiers to individual cDNA molecules to correct for sequencing error and PCR bias. TCR alpha and beta chains were both sequenced, and the abundances of alpha and beta sequences in each sample were closely correlated with each other. Per the authors' processing: V gene, J gene and CDR3 annotation of TCR sequences was performed with Decombinator V4. Expanded TCRs were defined as changing significantly between any two time points under a Poisson model with p below 0.0001. Abundances of TCRs were expressed as counts per million after normalisation to the total number of TCRs sequenced in each sample. TRAV1-2 paired with TRAJ12, TRAJ20 or TRAJ33 defined MAIT TCRs, while TRAV10 paired with TRAJ18 defined iNKT TCRs. VDJdb, accessed on 1 November 2021, was searched for TCRs annotated for CMV, EBV and SARS-CoV-2, and TCRs annotated for more than one antigen were excluded. The public reads were reprocessed in TCRdb via fastp at Q25 and MiXCR, keeping in-frame beta chains. Rows with one shared CDR3 protein collapse into an entry with the most common genes and DNA. The V and J calls were not made by the authors but by TCRdb's processing. The sample has about 75,000 distinct CDR3 sequences on record, around 11% of them singletons. 12% of the sample goes to the ten largest clones.

A case-control design nested within a healthcare worker cohort in London, UK, was used, with weekly nasopharyngeal swab PCR tests and blood sampling performed. Healthcare workers were enrolled in the week of the UK lockdown, from 23 to 31 March 2020, and were followed every week for up to 16 weeks. Concerning this clonotype itself: The target of this receptor is not known. Base qualities were left out, and no much larger clone turns up one base away.

The sequenced sample was whole blood, obtained at baseline. The TCR sequence derives from an adult who was a healthcare worker with PCR-confirmed SARS-CoV-2 infection or an uninfected control (not recorded which). The V gene is TRBV4-2 and the J gene is TRBJ1-2; TRBD1 could be the D gene, as 6 bases match. CDR3 protein: CASSQHRVSGYGYTF. The nucleotide sequence reads as follows: TGTGCCAGCAGCCAGCACAGGGTTTCGGGCTATGGCTACACCTTC.